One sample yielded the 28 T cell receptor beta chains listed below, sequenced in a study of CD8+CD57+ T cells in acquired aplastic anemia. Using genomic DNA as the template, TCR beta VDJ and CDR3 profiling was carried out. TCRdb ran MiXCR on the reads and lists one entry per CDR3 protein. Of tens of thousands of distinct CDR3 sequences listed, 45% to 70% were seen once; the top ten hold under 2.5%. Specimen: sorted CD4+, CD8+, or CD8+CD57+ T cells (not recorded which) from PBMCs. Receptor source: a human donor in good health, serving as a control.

CDR3 sequence (DNA): TGTGCCAGCAGTAAGGGACAGGGGTATTCACCCCTCCACTTT. It is translated as CASSKGQGYSPLHF. The chain joins TRBV7-9 to TRBJ1-6, with 10 bases matching TRBD1. The CDR3 contains 14 residues. The V gene's germline CDR1 is SEHNR and CDR2 FQNEAQ (reference sequence). The V and J ends lost 6 bases and 8 bases, in that order; junction bases with no gene match: 4.

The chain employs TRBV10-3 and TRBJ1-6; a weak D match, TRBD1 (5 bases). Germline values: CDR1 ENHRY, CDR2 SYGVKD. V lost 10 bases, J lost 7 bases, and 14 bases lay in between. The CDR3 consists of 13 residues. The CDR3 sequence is CASCGDGNSPLHF. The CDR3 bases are TGTGCCAGCTGTGGGGACGGAAATTCACCCCTCCACTTT.

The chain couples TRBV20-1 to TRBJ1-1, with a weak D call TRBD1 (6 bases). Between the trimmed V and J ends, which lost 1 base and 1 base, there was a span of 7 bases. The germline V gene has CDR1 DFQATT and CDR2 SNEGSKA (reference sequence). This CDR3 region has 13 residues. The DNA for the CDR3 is TGCAGTGCTAGAGGACAGGAGAACACTGAAGCTTTCTTT. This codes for CSARGQENTEAFF.

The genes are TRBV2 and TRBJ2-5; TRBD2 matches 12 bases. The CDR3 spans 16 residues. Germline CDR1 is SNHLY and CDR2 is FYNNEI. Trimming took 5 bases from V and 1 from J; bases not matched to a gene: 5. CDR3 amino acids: CASSQTSGGLQETQYF. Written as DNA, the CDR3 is TGTGCCAGCAGTCAGACTAGCGGGGGTCTCCAAGAGACCCAGTACTTC.

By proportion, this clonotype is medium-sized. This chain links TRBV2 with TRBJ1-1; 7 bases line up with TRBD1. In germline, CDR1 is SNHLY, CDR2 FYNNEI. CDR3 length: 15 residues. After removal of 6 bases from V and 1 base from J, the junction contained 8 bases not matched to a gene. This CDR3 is CASSDRNRGNTEAFF. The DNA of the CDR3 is TGTGCCAGCAGCGACCGGAACAGGGGGAACACTGAAGCTTTCTTT.

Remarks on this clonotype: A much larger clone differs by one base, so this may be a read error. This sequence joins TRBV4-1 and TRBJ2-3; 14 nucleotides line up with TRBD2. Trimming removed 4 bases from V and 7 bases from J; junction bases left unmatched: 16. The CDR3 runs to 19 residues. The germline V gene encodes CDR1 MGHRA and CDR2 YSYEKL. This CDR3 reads CASSRGLAGGPGGMYTQYF. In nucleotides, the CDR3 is TGCGCCAGCAGCCGAGGACTAGCGGGAGGCCCGGGGGGGATGTATACGCAGTATTTT.

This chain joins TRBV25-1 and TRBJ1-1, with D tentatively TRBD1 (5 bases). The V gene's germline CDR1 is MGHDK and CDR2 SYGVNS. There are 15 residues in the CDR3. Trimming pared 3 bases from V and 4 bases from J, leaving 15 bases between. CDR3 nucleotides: TGTGCCAGCAGTGATCCCACAGGTGACGGCACTGAAGCTTTCTTT. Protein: CASSDPTGDGTEAFF.

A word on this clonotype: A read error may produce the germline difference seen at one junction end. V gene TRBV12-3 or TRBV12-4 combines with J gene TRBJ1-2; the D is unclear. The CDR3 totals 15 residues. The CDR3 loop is CASSLNNPTNNGNTF. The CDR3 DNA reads TGTGCCAGCAGTTTAAACAACCCGACTAACAATGGCAACACCTTC.

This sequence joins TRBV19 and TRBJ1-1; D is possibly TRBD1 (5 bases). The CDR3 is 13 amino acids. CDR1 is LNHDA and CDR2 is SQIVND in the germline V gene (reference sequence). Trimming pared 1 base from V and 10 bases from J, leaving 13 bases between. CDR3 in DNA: TGTGCCAGTAGTATAGCCGCGACAGAGGTAGCTTTCTTT. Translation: CASSIAATEVAFF.

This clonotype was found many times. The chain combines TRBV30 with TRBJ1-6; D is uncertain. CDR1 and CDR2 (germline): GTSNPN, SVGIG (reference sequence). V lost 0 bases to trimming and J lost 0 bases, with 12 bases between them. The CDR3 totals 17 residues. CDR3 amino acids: CAWSVTPPSSYNSPLHF. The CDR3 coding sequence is TGTGCCTGGAGTGTAACACCGCCGAGCTCCTATAATTCACCCCTCCACTTT.

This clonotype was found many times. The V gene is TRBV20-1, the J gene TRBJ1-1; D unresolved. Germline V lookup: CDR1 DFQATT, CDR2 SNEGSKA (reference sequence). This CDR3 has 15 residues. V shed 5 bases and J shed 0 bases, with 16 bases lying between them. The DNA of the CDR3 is TGCAGTGCTCGTCACAGTGCCACGCTGAACACTGAAGCTTTCTTT. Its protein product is CSARHSATLNTEAFF.

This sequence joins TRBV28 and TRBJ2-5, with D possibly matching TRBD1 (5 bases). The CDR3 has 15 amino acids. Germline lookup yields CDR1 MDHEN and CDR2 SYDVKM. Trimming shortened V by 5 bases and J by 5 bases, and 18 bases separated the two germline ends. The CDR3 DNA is TGTGCCAGCAGTCCTCGTTTAGGGGTTATGGAGACCCAGTACTTC. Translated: CASSPRLGVMETQYF.

This chain's CDR3 is CASSDGAGDQPQHF. The DNA of the CDR3 is TGTGCCAGCAGTGACGGGGCTGGAGATCAGCCCCAGCATTTT. The rearrangement uses TRBV2 and TRBJ1-5; TRBD1 is a possible D gene (5 bases). The CDR3 loop spans 14 amino acids. The ends were cut back, 3 bases at V and 5 bases at J, with 11 bases in the middle. Looked up from germline, CDR1 is SNHLY and CDR2 is FYNNEI.

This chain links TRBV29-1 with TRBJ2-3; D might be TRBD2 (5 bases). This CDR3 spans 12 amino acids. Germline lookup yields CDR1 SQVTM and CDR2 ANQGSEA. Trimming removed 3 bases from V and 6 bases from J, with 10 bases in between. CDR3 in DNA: TGCAGCGTTGATGAGGGTCTTGATACGCAGTATTTT. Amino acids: CSVDEGLDTQYF.

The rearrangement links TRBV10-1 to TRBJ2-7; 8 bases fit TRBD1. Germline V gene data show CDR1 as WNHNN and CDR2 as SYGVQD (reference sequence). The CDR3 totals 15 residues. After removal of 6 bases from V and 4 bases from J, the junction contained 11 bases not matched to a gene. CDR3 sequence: CASSRGAGGSYEQYF. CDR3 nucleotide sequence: TGCGCCAGCAGCAGGGGAGCAGGGGGCTCTTACGAGCAGTACTTC.

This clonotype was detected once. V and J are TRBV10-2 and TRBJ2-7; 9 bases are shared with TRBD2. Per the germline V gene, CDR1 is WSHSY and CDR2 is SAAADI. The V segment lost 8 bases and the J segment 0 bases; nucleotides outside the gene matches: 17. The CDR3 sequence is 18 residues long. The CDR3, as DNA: TGCGCCAGCCGGCTCAGTTCCGTAGCGGGAGCGATCTCCTACGAGCAGTACTTC. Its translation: CASRLSSVAGAISYEQYF.

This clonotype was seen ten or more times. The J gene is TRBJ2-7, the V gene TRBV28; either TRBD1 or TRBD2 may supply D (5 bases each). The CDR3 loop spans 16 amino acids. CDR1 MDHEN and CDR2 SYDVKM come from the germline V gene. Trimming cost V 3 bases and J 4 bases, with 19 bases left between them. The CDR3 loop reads CASSFGARGFGYEQYF. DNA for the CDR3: TGTGCCAGCAGTTTTGGGGCGAGGGGATTCGGGTACGAGCAGTACTTC.

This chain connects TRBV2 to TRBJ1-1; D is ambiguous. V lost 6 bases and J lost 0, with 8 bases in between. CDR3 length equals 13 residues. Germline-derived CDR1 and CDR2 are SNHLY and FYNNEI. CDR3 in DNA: TGTGCCAGCAGGGTGAGCATGAACACTGAAGCTTTCTTT. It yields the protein CASRVSMNTEAFF.

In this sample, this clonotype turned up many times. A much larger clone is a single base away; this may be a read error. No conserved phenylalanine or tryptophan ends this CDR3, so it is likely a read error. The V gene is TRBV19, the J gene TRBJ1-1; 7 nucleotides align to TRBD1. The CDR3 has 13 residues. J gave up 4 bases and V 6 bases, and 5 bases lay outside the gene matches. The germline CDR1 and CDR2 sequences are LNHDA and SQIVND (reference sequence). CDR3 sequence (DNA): TGTGCCAGTAGGAAGACAGGGTCCACTGAAGCTTTCCTT. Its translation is CASRKTGSTEAFL.

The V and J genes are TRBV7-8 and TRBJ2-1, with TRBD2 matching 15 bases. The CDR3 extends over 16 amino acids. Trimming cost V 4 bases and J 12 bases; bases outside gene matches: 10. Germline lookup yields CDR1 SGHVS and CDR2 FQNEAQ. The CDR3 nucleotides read TGTGCCAGCAGCTCCGGGACTAGCGGGAGGAGTAATTTGCAGTTCTTC. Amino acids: CASSSGTSGRSNLQFF.

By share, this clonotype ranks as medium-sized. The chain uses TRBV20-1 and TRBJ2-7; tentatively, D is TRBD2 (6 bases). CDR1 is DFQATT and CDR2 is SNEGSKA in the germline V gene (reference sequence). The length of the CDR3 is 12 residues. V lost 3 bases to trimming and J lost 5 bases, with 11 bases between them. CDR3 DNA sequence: TGCAGTGCTAGCGGGAGTGGCGACGAGCAGTACTTC. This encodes CSASGSGDEQYF.

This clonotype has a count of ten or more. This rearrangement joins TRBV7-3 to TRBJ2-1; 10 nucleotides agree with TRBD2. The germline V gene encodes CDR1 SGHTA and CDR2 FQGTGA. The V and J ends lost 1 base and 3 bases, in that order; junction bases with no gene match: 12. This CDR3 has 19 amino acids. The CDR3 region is CASSLIRTSGKAYYNEQFF. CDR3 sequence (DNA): TGTGCCAGCAGCTTAATTAGGACTAGCGGAAAAGCTTACTACAATGAGCAGTTCTTC. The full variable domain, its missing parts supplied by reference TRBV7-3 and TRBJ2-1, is GAGVSQTPSNKVTEKGKYVELRCDPISGHTALYWYRQSLGQGPEFLIYFQGTGAADDSGLPNDRFFAVRPEGSVSTLKIQRTERGDSAVYLCASSLIRTSGKAYYNEQFFGPGTRLTVL.

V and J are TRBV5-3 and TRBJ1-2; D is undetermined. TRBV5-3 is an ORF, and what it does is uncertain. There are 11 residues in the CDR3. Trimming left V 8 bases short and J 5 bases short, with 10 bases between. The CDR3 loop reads CASSPSYGYTF. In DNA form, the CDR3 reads TGTGCCAGCAGCCCCAGTTATGGCTACACCTTC.

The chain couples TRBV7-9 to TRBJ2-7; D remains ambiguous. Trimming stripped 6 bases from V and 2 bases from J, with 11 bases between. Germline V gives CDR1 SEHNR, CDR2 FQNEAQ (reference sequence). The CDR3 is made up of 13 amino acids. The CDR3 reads CASSYSPTYEQYF. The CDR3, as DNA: TGTGCCAGCAGTTACTCCCCGACCTACGAGCAGTACTTC.

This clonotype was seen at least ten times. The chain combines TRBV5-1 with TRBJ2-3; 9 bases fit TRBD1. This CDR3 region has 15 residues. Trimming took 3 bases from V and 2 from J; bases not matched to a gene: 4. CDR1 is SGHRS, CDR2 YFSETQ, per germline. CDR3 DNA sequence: TGCGCCAGCAGCTCCTACAGGGGGCACACAGATACGCAGTATTTT. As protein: CASSSYRGHTDTQYF. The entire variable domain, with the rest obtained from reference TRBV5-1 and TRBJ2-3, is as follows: KAGVTQTPRYLIKTRGQQVTLSCSPISGHRSVSWYQQTPGQGLQFLFEYFSETQRNKGNFPGRFSGRQFSNSRSEMNVSTLELGDSALYLCASSSYRGHTDTQYFGPGTRLTVL.

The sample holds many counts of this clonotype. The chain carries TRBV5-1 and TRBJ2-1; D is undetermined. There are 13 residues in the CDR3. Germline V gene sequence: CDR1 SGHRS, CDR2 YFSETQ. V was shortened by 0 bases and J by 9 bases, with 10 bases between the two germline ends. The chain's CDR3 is CASSLGEDPEQFF. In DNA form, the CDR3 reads TGCGCCAGCAGCTTGGGCGAGGACCCTGAGCAGTTCTTC.

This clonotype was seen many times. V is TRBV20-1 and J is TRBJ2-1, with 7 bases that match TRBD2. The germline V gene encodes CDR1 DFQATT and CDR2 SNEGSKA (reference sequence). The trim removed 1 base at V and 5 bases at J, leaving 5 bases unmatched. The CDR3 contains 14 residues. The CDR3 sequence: CSARVSGKNNEQFF. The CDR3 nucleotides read TGCAGTGCTAGAGTCAGCGGGAAAAACAATGAGCAGTTCTTC.

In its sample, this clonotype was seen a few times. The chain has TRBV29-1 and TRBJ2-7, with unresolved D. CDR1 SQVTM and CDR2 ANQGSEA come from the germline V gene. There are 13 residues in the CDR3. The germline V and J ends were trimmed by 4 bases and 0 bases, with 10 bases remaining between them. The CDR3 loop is CSVVFPISYEQYF. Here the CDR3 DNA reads TGCAGCGTTGTTTTCCCCATCTCCTACGAGCAGTACTTC.